This T cell receptor beta chain was documented in a study of blood T cell repertoires in COVID-19. A single count supports this clone. In the authors' workflow: Estimation of nucleated cell counts relied on the amplification of reference gene primers. Assay used: immunoSEQ multiplex PCR; TCRdb lists only in-frame clones, some missing. The DNA was the basis for D and trimming; V, J and clone size are from that table. This table has roughly 300,000 clones, 87% appearing once. V was pared by 5 bases and J by 3 bases, with 4 bases of the junction left unmatched. The CDR3 is 14 residues long. Germline V gene data show CDR1 as LNHDA and CDR2 as SQIVND (reference sequence).

The chain is built from TRBV19 and TRBJ1-1, with TRBD1 identical over 9 bases. This sequence originates from a woman aged 45-60 years who had recovered from COVID-19. The sequenced sample was peripheral blood. In DNA form, the CDR3 reads TGTGCCAGTAGTTACAGGGGGCGGTACACTGAAGCTTTCTTT. It is translated as CASSYRGRYTEAFF. Drawing the rest from reference TRBV19 and TRBJ1-1, the complete variable domain is DGGITQSPKYLFRKEGQNVTLSCEQNLNHDAMYWYRQDPGQGLRLIYYSQIVNDFQKGDIAEGYSVSREKKESFPLTVTSAQKNPTAFYLCASSYRGRYTEAFFGQGTRLTVV.